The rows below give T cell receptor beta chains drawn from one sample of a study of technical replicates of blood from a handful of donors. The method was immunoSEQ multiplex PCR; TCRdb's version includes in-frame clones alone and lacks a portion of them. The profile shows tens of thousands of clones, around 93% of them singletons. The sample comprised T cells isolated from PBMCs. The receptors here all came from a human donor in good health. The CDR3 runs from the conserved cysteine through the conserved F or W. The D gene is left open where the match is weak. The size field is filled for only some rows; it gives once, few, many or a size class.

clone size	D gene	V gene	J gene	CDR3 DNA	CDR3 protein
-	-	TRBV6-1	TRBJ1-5	TGTGCCAGCAGTGGACGGGGGTATCAGCCCCAGCATTTT	CASSGRGYQPQHF
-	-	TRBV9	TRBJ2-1	TGTGCCAGCAGCGTAGAAGCTAGGACTCGCACGAACAATGAGCAGTTCTTC	CASSVEARTRTNNEQFF
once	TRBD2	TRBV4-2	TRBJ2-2	TGTGCCAGCAGCCAAGAGCTAGCGGGAGTCATTAGGGGCGGGGAGCTGTTTTTT	CASSQELAGVIRGGELFF
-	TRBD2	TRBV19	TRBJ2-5	TGTGCCACCACGGGGGGGAACCAAGAGACCCAGTACTTC	CATTGGNQETQYF
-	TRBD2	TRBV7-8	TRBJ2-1	TGTGCCAGCAGCTTAGCATTGACTAGCGGGAGACATGAGCAGTTCTTC	CASSLALTSGRHEQFF
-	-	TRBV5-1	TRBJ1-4	TGCGCCAGCAGCTTGGCCAACAGTAATGAAAAACTGTTTTTT	CASSLANSNEKLFF
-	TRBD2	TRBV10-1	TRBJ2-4	TGCGCCAGGCTAGCGGGATATACCAAAAACATTCAGTACTTC	CARLAGYTKNIQYF
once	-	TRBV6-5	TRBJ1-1	TGTGCCAGCAGTTACCACGGACACCCGAACACTGAAGCTTTCTTT	CASSYHGHPNTEAFF
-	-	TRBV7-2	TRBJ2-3	TGTGCCAGCAGCTTAGTCAGTAGCACAGATACGCAGTATTTT	CASSLVSSTDTQYF
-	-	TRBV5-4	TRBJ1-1	TGTGCCAGCAGCTTGGACAGGAACAACATGAACACTGAAGCTTTCTTT	CASSLDRNNMNTEAFF
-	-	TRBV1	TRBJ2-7	TGCACCAGCACTCCCCCACACCGAAATAAGACCTACGAGCAGTACTTC	CTSTPPHRNKTYEQYF
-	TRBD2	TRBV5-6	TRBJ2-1	TGTGCCAGCAGCACGACCGGGACTAATAACTATGAGCAGTTCTTC	CASSTTGTNNYEQFF
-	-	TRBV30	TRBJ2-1	TGTGCCTGTGTAGCGGGACAGTACAATGAGCAGTTCTTC	CACVAGQYNEQFF
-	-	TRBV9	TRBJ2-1	TGTGCCAGCAGCGTAGACCTATCCCCACGGCAGTTCTTC	CASSVDLSPRQFF
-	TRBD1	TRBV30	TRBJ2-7	TGTGCCTCCGGGACAGCCTACGAGCAGTACTTC	CASGTAYEQYF
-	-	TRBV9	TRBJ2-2	TGTGCCAGCAGCGCCACCGGGACACCTACCGGGGAGCTGTTTTTT	CASSATGTPTGELFF